This T cell receptor (beta chain) was sequenced during a study of cytomegalovirus exposure and HLA in healthy donors (dated by TCRdb to about 2017). As for the study more broadly: According to an earlier analysis of a few hundred of the donors, 150 million to 200 million T cells yielded 117 million unique TCR beta sequences and about 280 Gb of sequence data. Class I and class II HLA loci were covered by the typing at four-digit resolution. A later genetic analysis used genome-wide SNP genotypes for about 60% of the roughly 700 donors, treating that subset as a discovery cohort. To predict cytomegalovirus infection status, the study combined high-throughput TCR immunosequencing, statistical association of individual TCRs with disease status, and machine learning. An earlier analysis of approximately 630 of the donors applied high-throughput TCR beta sequencing to assess whether each TCR beta V gene segment acted as functional or pseudogenic. Rather than drawing on any new phenotypic data, the later analysis identified candidate immune exposures from TCR beta sequences and the way those sequences occurred across donors. In a later analysis, previously published TCR beta repertoires from 500 to 750 donors were re-analyzed and high-resolution HLA genotyping was added so that TCR occurrence patterns could be studied. An early release that covered several hundred HLA-typed donors contained about 290 gigabases of sequencing data and around 80 million unique TCR sequences. The study aimed to test whether signatures of past pathogen exposure could be identified by cataloging public T cell receptors. The genetic ancestry cluster associated with self-reported Caucasian donors included 80% to 90% of the approximately 430 genotyped donors. Among around 400 genotyped donors of the cohort, an average of 235,054 unique TCR beta nucleotide sequences were sequenced per donor, roughly 20% of them non-productive. Alongside the repertoire data, information on donor age, sex, ethnicity and CMV serostatus was compiled. The study profiled the T cell repertoires of hundreds of subjects by immunosequencing and related them to cytomegalovirus serostatus. All discovery cohort repertoires had been generated using a single sequencing platform. Typing coverage varied by locus: roughly 629-630 donors for A, B, C, DRB1 and DQB1; some 520 for DQA1; over 600 for DPA1; around 450 for DPB1. Several DR-DQ haplotypes were handled as single units for association and clustering because linkage in the cohort was strong. Besides the first cohort of some 670 subjects, a separate validation cohort made up of over 100 different subjects was used.

Libraries were constructed by the immunoSEQ multiplex PCR assay. For the multiplex PCR, a mixture combining 60 forward primers for TCR Vbeta segments and 13 reverse primers for TCR Jbeta segments was used. A multiplex PCR assay on genomic DNA amplified the CDR3 region of rearranged TCR beta genes. The Illumina HiSeq System was used to sequence the amplified TCR beta libraries as 87-base-pair reads. As for the authors' bioinformatics: Across the 666 repertoires, a later analysis counted around 80 million unique TCR beta chains, around 11 million of which were shared by at least two donors. To remove PCR and sequencing errors, raw reads were error-corrected and collapsed into unique sequences using a nearest-neighbor algorithm that merged closely related sequences. CDR3 sequences were aligned to IMGT reference sequences to assign V, D and J gene segments. Each retained sequence needed at least a six-nucleotide match to both a V gene segment and a J gene segment. A rearrangement was called productive if the CDR3 had no stop codons and remained in frame with V and J, and every other rearrangement was called non-productive. CDR3 was defined according to IMGT convention as the region running from the second conserved V-encoded cysteine to the conserved J-encoded phenylalanine. Sequences without an unambiguous match to a single V gene segment were excluded from the earlier analysis of a few hundred of the donors. An earlier analysis of about 590 of the donors classified V segments as functional when productive rearrangements were above 56.7% and as segregating when the standard deviation between donors was above 5%. A statistical classification framework was built to diagnose cytomegalovirus status from the catalog of TCR beta chain sequences. In a later analysis, TCR nucleotide sequences were compared against IMGT/GENE-DB human TR gene sequences so that V and J genes could be assigned. The TCRdist pipeline was used in a later analysis to assign CDR3 sequences and most-parsimonious VDJ recombination scenarios. In a later analysis, each TCR beta chain was defined by its CDR3 amino acid sequence together with its V-gene family, and reads lacking a unique V-gene family were excluded. To address suspected cross-contamination and a sequencing artifact, a later analysis removed several hundred highly shared, low-generation-probability nucleotide sequences. In a later analysis, a clonal expansion index for each public chain was calculated from normalized within-repertoire ranks of inferred template counts. Generation probabilities in a later analysis came from a VDJ recombination model fitted to out-of-frame rearrangements, and those results were checked against IGoR. In a later analysis, TCR-TCR, TCR-HLA and TCR-CMV co-occurrence was scored with hypergeometric tests, and a repertoire-size bias correction was applied to TCR pairs. A later analysis estimated false discovery rates by permuting HLA or CMV assignments 20 times. In a later analysis, co-occurring TCRs were grouped with DBSCAN, and TCRdist sequence similarity was added when clustering was performed within HLA-allele-positive subsets. Co-occurrence clustering excluded repertoires with fewer than 30,000 or more than 120,000 public chains, plus five with anomalous nucleotide sharing. As stored in TCRdb, this immuneACCESS dataset retains in-frame rearrangements with V and J assigned. A fraction of the clones does not appear; measured against another copy, unresolved V genes explain less than half of the discrepancy, and the remainder lacks a known reason. V and J calls and clone size are copied from that table; D and trimming were computed from the DNA. In this sample the table shows some 110,000 clones, about three quarters of which occur a single time. 1.9% of the sample is taken by the ten largest.

Overall study outcomes, separate from this receptor: Because counts were too low, about 17 rarely observed V segments, including chromosome 9 orphons, were excluded from the earlier analysis of around 640 of the donors. A cluster of highly shared sequence variants was judged likely to be a technical artifact of the sequencing pipeline. Assigning TCR associations to individual alleles was difficult when HLA alleles, especially DR and DQ, strongly co-occurred. Linkage disequilibrium might explain the correlated functional status among segregating V segments, but an unknown experimental factor could not be ruled out. A total of about 180 TCR beta chains were listed by the study as associated with cytomegalovirus. The classifier was reported to diagnose cytomegalovirus status with high specificity and sensitivity in both the original cohort and the validation cohort. Broadly in line with IMGT annotations, most TCR beta V segments showed up in productive rearrangements about 90% or about 30% of the time in an earlier analysis of around 600 of the donors. In a later analysis, 16,951 TCR beta sequences were associated with specific HLA alleles at a false discovery rate of 0.05. In a later genetic analysis, a missense DCLRE1C variant was associated with V-gene and J-gene trimming of TCR beta chains, and the association was replicated in an independent cohort. Because the 87-base-pair reads could not distinguish some IMGT-functional V segments, including TRBV6-2 and TRBV6-3, those segments were excluded. The presence/absence analyses assumed that sequencing depth was roughly uniform across donors, and that assumption may not be true. This cohort had only TCR beta chains sequenced, and the lack of alpha or paired-chain data limited which features could be detected. Compared with the approximately 720-donor mean, donors in an Asian-associated ancestry cluster had fewer N-insertions in productive TCRs, according to a later genetic analysis. A later analysis found that most CMV-associated TCR beta chains appeared HLA-restricted, with HLA associations seemingly driven largely by CMV exposure. Most TCR sequences were seen in very few donors, while some public TCRs were found in many individuals. According to a later analysis, parvovirus B19, influenza, CMV and Epstein-Barr virus appeared linked to several top co-occurrence clusters. Compared with equally common non-associated chains, HLA-associated TCR beta chains in a later analysis were more clonally expanded and had lower generation probabilities. For the cohort, immune exposure information was limited to CMV serostatus. The authors suggested that the approach could potentially be generalized to other disease states and immunological phenotypes. A further reported finding was that TCR beta sequences accurately predicted the HLA-A and HLA-B alleles for most subjects in the first cohort. A later analysis found that TCR association rates varied across HLA loci, with DRB1 alleles showing the most associated TCRs and HLA-C alleles the fewest. HLA typing was unavailable for some donors at each locus, so association tests used only the typed subset. A few of the identified cytomegalovirus-associated TCR beta chains were confirmed in vitro to be specific for cytomegalovirus antigens.

Trimming at the junction amounts to 6 bases on V and 7 bases on J, and the germline ends lie 21 bases apart. The germline V gene specifies SNHLY as CDR1 and FYNNEI as CDR2. Its CDR3 holds 16 amino acids, cysteine through phenylalanine. The kept DNA is CDR3 alone, 48 bases in frame from the first base. The cohort was made up of several hundred healthy bone marrow donors. At the time of sampling, every cohort member was nominally healthy, though immune exposures that went unrecorded were likely present. The donor tested CMV seronegative and was one of the 352 seronegative cohort members. Each donor provided a peripheral blood sample, and peripheral blood mononuclear cells were used for TCR beta sequencing. Genomic DNA was extracted from the blood cell samples with the Qiagen DNeasy Blood Extraction Kit. This clone was picked up one time. It lacks a known antigen. Per-nucleotide qualities are absent, and no much larger clonotype sits a single base away.

Recombination linked TRBV2 to TRBJ2-2, with a tentative D gene TRBD1 over 6 matching bases. The sequenced sample consisted of PBMCs. This sequence originates from a man aged 45-60 years in good health and CMV-seronegative. The DNA sequence is as follows: TGTGCCAGCAGAGAAACAAGGAACAGGGCCGGCGGGGAGCTGTTTTTT. It codes for CASRETRNRAGGELFF.